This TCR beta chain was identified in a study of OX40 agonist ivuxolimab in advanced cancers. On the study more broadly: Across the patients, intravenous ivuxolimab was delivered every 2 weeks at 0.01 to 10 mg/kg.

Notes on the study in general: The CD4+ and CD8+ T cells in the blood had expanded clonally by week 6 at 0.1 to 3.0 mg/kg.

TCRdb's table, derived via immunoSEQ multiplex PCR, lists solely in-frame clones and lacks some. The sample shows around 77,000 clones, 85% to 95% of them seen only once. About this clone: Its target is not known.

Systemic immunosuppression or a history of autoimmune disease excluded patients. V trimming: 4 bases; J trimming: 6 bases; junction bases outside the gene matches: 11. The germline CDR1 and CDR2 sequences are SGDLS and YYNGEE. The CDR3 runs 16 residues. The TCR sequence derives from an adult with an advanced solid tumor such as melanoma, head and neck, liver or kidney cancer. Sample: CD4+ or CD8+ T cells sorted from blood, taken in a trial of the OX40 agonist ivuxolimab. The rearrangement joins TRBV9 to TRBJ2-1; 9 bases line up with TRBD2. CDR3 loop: CASSSSSGTPRNEQFF. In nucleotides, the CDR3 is TGTGCCAGCAGCTCCTCTAGCGGGACCCCTCGCAATGAGCAGTTCTTC.